The clone carrying this TCR beta chain was seen once. The data derive from a study of blood T cell repertoires in COVID-19. CDR1 is SGHRS and CDR2 is YFSETQ in the germline V gene. The CDR3 spans 15 residues. V lost 4 bases, J lost 2 bases, and 7 bases stayed unmatched. Measured with immunoSEQ multiplex PCR; TCRdb has only the in-frame clones, and not every one. Of 160,000 or so clones listed, around 91% are singletons. Material for sequencing was peripheral blood. This chain links TRBV5-1 with TRBJ2-3; 7 bases map to TRBD1. The TCR sequence derives from a middle-aged woman with acute or convalescent COVID-19. CDR3 bases: TGCGCCAGCAGCCGGCGGACAGGCAACACAGATACGCAGTATTTT. This sequence encodes CASSRRTGNTDTQYF.